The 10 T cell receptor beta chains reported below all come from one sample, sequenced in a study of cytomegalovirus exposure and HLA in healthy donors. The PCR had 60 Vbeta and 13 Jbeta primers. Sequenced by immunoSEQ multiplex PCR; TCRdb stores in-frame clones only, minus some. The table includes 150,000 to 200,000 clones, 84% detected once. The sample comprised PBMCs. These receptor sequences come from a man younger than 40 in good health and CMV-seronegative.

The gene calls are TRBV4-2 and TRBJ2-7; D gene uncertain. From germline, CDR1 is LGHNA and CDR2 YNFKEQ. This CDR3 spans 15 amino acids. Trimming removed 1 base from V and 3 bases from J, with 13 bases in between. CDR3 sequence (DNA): TGTGCCAGCAGCCAAGCTACGCGGCGAGACTACGAGCAGTACTTC. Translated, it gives CASSQATRRDYEQYF.

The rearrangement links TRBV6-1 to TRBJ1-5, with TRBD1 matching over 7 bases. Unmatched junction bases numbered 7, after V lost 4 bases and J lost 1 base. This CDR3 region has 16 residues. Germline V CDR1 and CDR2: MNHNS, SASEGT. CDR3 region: CASSAPGGYSNQPQHF. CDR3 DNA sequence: TGTGCCAGCAGTGCTCCAGGGGGTTACAGCAATCAGCCCCAGCATTTT.

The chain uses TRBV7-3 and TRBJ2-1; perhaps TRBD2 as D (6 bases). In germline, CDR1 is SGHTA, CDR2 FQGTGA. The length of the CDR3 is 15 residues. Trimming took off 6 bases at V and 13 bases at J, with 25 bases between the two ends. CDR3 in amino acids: CASSLDGGSMRSQFF. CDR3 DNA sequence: TGTGCCAGCAGTCTGGACGGAGGGTCAATGAGGTCCCAGTTCTTC.

The CDR3 region has the DNA TGTGCCAGCAGCTTGCTAGTTCATGGGGCCAAAAACATTCAGTACTTC. This encodes CASSLLVHGAKNIQYF. The V gene is TRBV7-2, the J gene TRBJ2-4; D call uncertain. V dropped 3 bases and J dropped 1 base, with 13 bases sitting between them. CDR1 and CDR2 from the germline V gene are SGHTA and FQGNSA. CDR3 length: 16 residues. Combining the CDR3 with reference TRBV7-2 and TRBJ2-4 gives the whole variable domain GAGVSQSPSNKVTEKGKDVELRCDPISGHTALYWYRQSLGQGLEFLIYFQGNSAPDKSGLPSDRFSAERTGGSVSTLTIQRTQQEDSAVYLCASSLLVHGAKNIQYFGAGTRLSVL.

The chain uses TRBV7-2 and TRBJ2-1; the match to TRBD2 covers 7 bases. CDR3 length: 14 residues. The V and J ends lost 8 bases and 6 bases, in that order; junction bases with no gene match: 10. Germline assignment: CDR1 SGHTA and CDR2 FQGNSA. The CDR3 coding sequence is TGTGCCAGCTTATGGGATAGCGGGCCCAATGAGCAGTTCTTC. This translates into CASLWDSGPNEQFF. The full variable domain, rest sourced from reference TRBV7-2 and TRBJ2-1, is GAGVSQSPSNKVTEKGKDVELRCDPISGHTALYWYRQSLGQGLEFLIYFQGNSAPDKSGLPSDRFSAERTGGSVSTLTIQRTQQEDSAVYLCASLWDSGPNEQFFGPGTRLTVL.

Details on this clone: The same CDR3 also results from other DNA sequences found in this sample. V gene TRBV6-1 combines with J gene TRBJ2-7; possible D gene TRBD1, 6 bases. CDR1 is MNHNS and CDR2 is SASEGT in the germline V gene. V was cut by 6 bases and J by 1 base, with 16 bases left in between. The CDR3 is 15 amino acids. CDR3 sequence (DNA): TGTGCCAGCAGAGGGGGAGAACCCCCATCCTACGAGCAGTACTTC. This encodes CASRGGEPPSYEQYF.

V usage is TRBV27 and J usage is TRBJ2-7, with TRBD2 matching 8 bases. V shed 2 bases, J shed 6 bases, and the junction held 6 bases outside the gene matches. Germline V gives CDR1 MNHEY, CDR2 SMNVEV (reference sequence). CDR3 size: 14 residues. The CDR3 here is CASSLKRERGEQYF. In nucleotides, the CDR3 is TGTGCCAGCAGTTTAAAGCGGGAGCGAGGCGAGCAGTACTTC.

CDR3 DNA: TGTGCCAGCAGCTTAGCACACAGGGGGAACACTGAAGCTTTCTTT. It specifies CASSLAHRGNTEAFF. The rearrangement links TRBV7-2 to TRBJ1-1, with 7 bases lining up with TRBD1. In germline, CDR1 is SGHTA, CDR2 FQGNSA. CDR3 length: 15 amino acids. J gave up 1 base and V 0 bases, and 2 bases lay outside the gene matches.

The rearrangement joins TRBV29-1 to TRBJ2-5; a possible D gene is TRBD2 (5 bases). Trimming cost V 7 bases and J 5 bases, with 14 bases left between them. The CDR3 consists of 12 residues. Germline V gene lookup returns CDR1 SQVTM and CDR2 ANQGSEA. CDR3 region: CSARTPGETQYF. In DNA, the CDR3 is TGCAGCGCCCGGACTCCCGGGGAGACCCAGTACTTC.

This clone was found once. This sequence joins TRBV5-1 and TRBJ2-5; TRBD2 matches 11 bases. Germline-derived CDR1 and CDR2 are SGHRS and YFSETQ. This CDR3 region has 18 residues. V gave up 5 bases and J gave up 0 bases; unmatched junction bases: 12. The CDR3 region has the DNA TGCGCCAGCAGTTCCCGACTAGCGGGAATTGCTTACCAAGAGACCCAGTACTTC. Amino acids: CASSSRLAGIAYQETQYF.